This T cell receptor beta chain was recovered during a study of blood T cell repertoires in COVID-19. Assay: immunoSEQ multiplex PCR; the TCRdb copy retains only in-frame clones and omits some. The repertoire includes 95,000 to 110,000 clones, 80% to 95% of them detected once, and roughly 1.3% sits in the top ten. This CDR3 is 15 amino acids long. Germline V gene lookup returns CDR1 ENHRY and CDR2 SYGVKD. After removal of 3 bases from V and 6 bases from J, the junction contained 9 bases not matched to a gene. The rearrangement links TRBV10-3 to TRBJ2-3, with 7 bases identical to TRBD2. Input material: peripheral blood. This sequence was found in a woman aged 25 to 45 with acute or convalescent COVID-19. The CDR3 sequence: CAISETSGVTDTQYF. As DNA, the CDR3 is TGTGCCATCAGTGAAACCAGCGGGGTGACGGATACGCAGTATTTT.